Below are 28 T cell receptor beta chains sequenced from a single sample in a study of blood T cell repertoires in COVID-19. The assay was immunoSEQ multiplex PCR, and TCRdb's table has in-frame clones only and misses some. The table records about 200,000 clones, around 86% of them present only once. Input material: peripheral blood. The receptors shown here come from a man in his 60s who had recovered from COVID-19.

A single count supports this clone. The chain combines TRBV5-5 with TRBJ1-2; possibly TRBD1 for D (5 bases). The germline V and J ends were trimmed by 4 bases and 0 bases, with 10 bases remaining between them. Per the germline V gene, CDR1 is SGHKS and CDR2 is YYEKEE (reference sequence). The CDR3 extends over 14 amino acids. DNA of the CDR3: TGTGCCAGCAGCCGCGACAGAGCTAACTATGGCTACACCTTC. Its translation: CASSRDRANYGYTF.

This rearrangement joins TRBV4-2 to TRBJ2-3; D gene unclear. The CDR3 is 13 amino acids. CDR1 and CDR2 from the germline V gene are LGHNA and YNFKEQ. Trimming cost V 0 bases and J 3 bases, with 4 bases left between them. CDR3 nucleotide sequence: TGTGCCAGCAGCCAAGACCTAACAGATACGCAGTATTTT. Its translation: CASSQDLTDTQYF.

This clone was picked up one time. This chain links TRBV5-5 with TRBJ1-1; D remains unclear. In germline, CDR1 is SGHKS, CDR2 YYEKEE (reference sequence). The CDR3 runs to 13 residues. Trimming removed 2 bases from V and 0 bases from J, with 5 bases in between. CDR3 nucleotides: TGTGCCAGCAGCTTCCAATTGAACACTGAAGCTTTCTTT. Protein sequence: CASSFQLNTEAFF.

The J gene is TRBJ1-2, the V gene TRBV5-4; a possible D gene is TRBD1 (6 bases). There are 14 residues in the CDR3. The germline V gene encodes CDR1 SGHNT and CDR2 YYREEE (reference sequence). Trimming left V 3 bases short and J 8 bases short, with 17 bases between. In DNA form, the CDR3 reads TGTGCCAGCAGCTCCCCGGGCCAGGGGAGAGGCTACACCTTC. Its translation: CASSSPGQGRGYTF. Supplemented by reference TRBV5-4 and TRBJ1-2, the full variable domain reads ETGVTQSPTHLIKTRGQQVTLRCSSQSGHNTVSWYQQALGQGPQFIFQYYREEENGRGNFPPRFSGLQFPNYSSELNVNALELDDSALYLCASSSPGQGRGYTFGSGTRLTVV.

V gene TRBV3-1 (or the pseudogene TRBV3-2) combines with J gene TRBJ2-7, with 8 positions matching TRBD1. The length of the CDR3 is 16 residues. The germline gives CDR1 LGHDT, CDR2 YNNKEL (reference sequence). Trimming took 0 bases from V and 2 from J; bases not matched to a gene: 6. The CDR3 region has the DNA TGTGCCAGCAGCCAAGAGCTACGGACAGGGACCTACGAGCAGTACTTC. This gives the protein CASSQELRTGTYEQYF.

This clone was observed a few times. This chain connects TRBV28 to TRBJ1-2; no definite D call. The CDR3 length is 12 residues. Germline CDR1 MDHEN, CDR2 SYDVKM. V lost 6 bases and J 3 bases, leaving 8 bases between the germline ends. CDR3 in amino acids: CASSPGYYGYTF. In nucleotides, the CDR3 is TGTGCCAGCAGCCCTGGCTACTATGGCTACACCTTC.

This clone is a singleton in its sample. Here the CDR3 DNA reads TGTGCCAGCAGTCCCAGGGGACAGGGGCGTGGCGAGCAGTACTTC. This translates into CASSPRGQGRGEQYF. This chain joins TRBV27 and TRBJ2-7; 10 bases fit TRBD1. This CDR3 spans 15 amino acids. With 5 bases clipped from V and 6 bases from J, the junction kept 10 bases outside the gene matches. CDR1 is MNHEY and CDR2 is SMNVEV in the germline V gene (reference sequence).

The CDR3 reads CASSEWANQPQHF. DNA for the CDR3: TGTGCCAGCAGTGAATGGGCCAATCAGCCCCAGCATTTT. This chain connects TRBV2 to TRBJ1-5, with D hard to call. The V end lost 2 bases, the J end lost 3 bases, and 5 bases lay between the germline ends. Looked up from germline, CDR1 is SNHLY and CDR2 is FYNNEI. CDR3 length equals 13 residues.

The chain employs TRBV3-1 (or the pseudogene TRBV3-2) and TRBJ1-1, with 7 bases fitting TRBD1. This CDR3 has 15 amino acids. The germline V gene has CDR1 LGHDT and CDR2 YNNKEL (reference sequence). Trimming at V came to 1 base and at J to 5 bases, leaving 7 bases not matched to a gene. DNA for the CDR3: TGTGCCAGCAGCCAAGTGGCCAGGGGGTATACTGAAGCTTTCTTT. Translating it yields CASSQVARGYTEAFF.

J is TRBJ2-7 and V is TRBV5-1, with a possible D match to TRBD2 (5 bases). V lost 4 bases, J lost 2 bases, and 10 bases lay in between. In germline, CDR1 is SGHRS, CDR2 YFSETQ. This CDR3 has 13 residues. CDR3 residues: CASSTPSPYEQYF. DNA of the CDR3: TGCGCCAGCAGCACCCCTAGCCCCTACGAGCAGTACTTC.

This clone was recorded once. The chain employs TRBV7-2 and TRBJ2-5; 8 nucleotides agree with TRBD2. There are 17 residues in the CDR3. Germline-derived CDR1 and CDR2 are SGHTA and FQGNSA. The trim removed 2 bases at V and 7 bases at J, leaving 15 bases unmatched. The CDR3 is CASSLSFSGAAGWTQYF. The CDR3, as DNA: TGTGCCAGCAGCTTATCTTTTAGCGGGGCGGCAGGGTGGACCCAGTACTTC.

The chain recombines TRBV7-2 with TRBJ1-4; D remains ambiguous. CDR1 is SGHTA, CDR2 FQGNSA, per germline. This CDR3 spans 15 amino acids. The V end lost 5 bases, the J end lost 8 bases, and 18 bases lay between the germline ends. The CDR3, as DNA: TGTGCCAGCAGCCTGGTGGTAAGGGCGGGGGAAAAACTGTTTTTT. Its translation: CASSLVVRAGEKLFF.

The table lists this clone with a count of one. V usage is TRBV2 and J usage is TRBJ1-5; D call uncertain. V lost 5 bases and J 2 bases, leaving 13 bases between the germline ends. Germline CDR1 SNHLY, CDR2 FYNNEI. CDR3 size: 15 residues. The CDR3 DNA reads TGTGCCAGCAGTTACATACCCCAAGGCAATCAGCCCCAGCATTTT. Residues: CASSYIPQGNQPQHF. The full variable domain, with the rest looked up from reference TRBV2 and TRBJ1-5, is EPEVTQTPSHQVTQMGQEVILRCVPISNHLYFYWYRQILGQKVEFLVSFYNNEISEKSEIFDDQFSVERPDGSNFTLKIRSTKLEDSAMYFCASSYIPQGNQPQHFGDGTRLSIL.

This chain joins TRBV9 and TRBJ1-3; maybe TRBD1 (6 bases). CDR3 length: 15 residues. V was cut by 0 bases and J by 3 bases, with 10 bases left in between. Germline CDR1 reads SGDLS; CDR2 reads YYNGEE. DNA of the CDR3: TGTGCCAGCAGCGTAGCTTGGGGGCATGGAAACACCATATATTTT. As protein: CASSVAWGHGNTIYF.

The genes are TRBV7-9 and TRBJ2-7; 8 bases align to TRBD1. The junction had 5 bases not matched to a gene; V was cut back by 7 bases and J by 0 bases. The CDR3 is made up of 14 amino acids. Germline V gene sequence: CDR1 SEHNR, CDR2 FQNEAQ (reference sequence). The CDR3 nucleotides are TGTGCCAGCACCCCGGGACAGGCCTCCTACGAGCAGTACTTC. Its translation is CASTPGQASYEQYF.

This rearrangement joins TRBV19 to TRBJ2-7, with 12 bases aligning to TRBD1. CDR1 and CDR2 (germline): LNHDA, SQIVND (reference sequence). Unmatched junction bases numbered 5, after V lost 4 bases and J lost 4 bases. This CDR3 spans 15 amino acids. This CDR3 is CASSSGTGGAYEQYF. The CDR3 DNA follows: TGTGCCAGTAGTAGCGGGACAGGGGGCGCGTACGAGCAGTACTTC.

This clone has only one observation. The chain couples TRBV24-1 to TRBJ2-5; 9 nucleotides align to TRBD2. Germline trimming cut 4 bases from V and 3 bases from J; bases unmatched to any gene: 5. This CDR3 spans 15 amino acids. Germline loops: CDR1 KGHDR, CDR2 SFDVKD. CDR3 region: CATSEPGLAKETQYF. In nucleotides, the CDR3 is TGTGCCACCAGTGAACCGGGACTAGCTAAAGAGACCCAGTACTTC.

The chain has TRBV5-1 and TRBJ2-7, with D perhaps matching TRBD1 (5 bases). The CDR3 is 15 residues long. In germline, CDR1 is SGHRS, CDR2 YFSETQ. V lost 4 bases and J 5 bases, leaving 19 bases between the germline ends. Written as DNA, the CDR3 is TGCGCCAGCAGCGGGGCCGGGTGGGGTATCGACGAGCAGTACTTC. Amino acid sequence: CASSGAGWGIDEQYF.

The J gene is TRBJ2-7, the V gene TRBV10-3; 9 bases match TRBD2. Germline V lookup: CDR1 ENHRY, CDR2 SYGVKD. Germline trimming cut 6 bases from V and 1 base from J; bases unmatched to any gene: 4. This CDR3 comprises 14 residues. The CDR3 loop is CAIRPSGDSYEQYF. DNA for the CDR3: TGTGCCATCAGACCTAGCGGGGATTCCTACGAGCAGTACTTC.

The rearrangement links TRBV15 to TRBJ2-5; 7 bases map to TRBD1. The J call may be mistaken, given a closer DNA end match to TRBJ2-7. Per germline, CDR1 LNHNV and CDR2 YYDKDF (reference sequence). The CDR3 is made up of 14 amino acids. The CDR3 spells CATSRDRSAYEQYF. CDR3 bases: TGTGCCACCAGCAGGGACAGGTCCGCCTACGAGCAGTACTTC.

The V and J genes are TRBV4-1 and TRBJ2-3, with D possibly matching TRBD2 (7 bases). CDR3 length: 19 residues. V shed 0 bases and J shed 3 bases, with 22 bases lying between them. Per the germline V gene, CDR1 is MGHRA and CDR2 is YSYEKL. CDR3 residues: CASSQEGGQARGLTDTQYF. The DNA for the CDR3 is TGCGCCAGCAGCCAAGAGGGAGGCCAAGCGCGGGGGCTTACAGATACGCAGTATTTT.

The CDR3 region has the DNA TGTGCCAGCAGTTCCTCGCCCGGGACAGGGTCGTACGAGCAGTACTTC. Translated, it gives CASSSSPGTGSYEQYF. V usage is TRBV6-2 or TRBV6-3 and J usage is TRBJ2-7, with 9 bases fitting TRBD1. Trimming at V came to 4 bases and at J to 4 bases, leaving 11 bases not matched to a gene. This CDR3 is built from 16 residues. Germline V gene data show CDR1 as MNHEY and CDR2 as SVGEGT.

This rearrangement joins TRBV3-1 (or the pseudogene TRBV3-2) to TRBJ2-1; D ambiguous. V was pared by 0 bases and J by 7 bases, with 7 bases between. The CDR3 is made up of 13 amino acids. Germline CDR1 and CDR2: LGHDT and YNNKEL (reference sequence). CDR3 nucleotides: TGTGCCAGCAGCCAAGAATGGCAGAATGAGCAGTTCTTC. Translated, it gives CASSQEWQNEQFF.

On this clone itself: The same CDR3 can be traced to other DNA sequences in this sample. The chain employs TRBV7-9 and TRBJ1-2; D is ambiguous. The CDR3 extends over 12 amino acids. Germline CDR1 is SEHNR and CDR2 is FQNEAQ (reference sequence). Trimming left V 4 bases short and J 4 bases short, with 7 bases between. DNA of the CDR3: TGTGCCAGCAGCTCCTCGGGCTATGGCTACACCTTC. This codes for CASSSSGYGYTF.

The rearrangement links TRBV4-2 to TRBJ1-2; D gene ambiguous. The CDR3 extends over 14 amino acids. With 1 base removed from V and 1 base from J, the gap between germline ends came to 7 bases. Germline CDR1 is LGHNA and CDR2 is YNFKEQ. The CDR3 nucleotides read TGTGCCAGCAGCCAAGCTGGCAGTAACTATGGCTACACCTTC. This codes for CASSQAGSNYGYTF.

This chain connects TRBV30 to TRBJ2-4, with 12 bases lining up with TRBD2. V lost 4 bases to trimming and J lost 7 bases; unmatched junction nucleotides: 8. CDR1 is GTSNPN and CDR2 is SVGIG in the germline V gene (reference sequence). This CDR3 contains 15 residues. CDR3 sequence: CAWTPSGRAGNIQYF. The CDR3 DNA reads TGTGCCTGGACCCCTAGCGGGAGGGCCGGGAACATTCAGTACTTC.

The V call is TRBV25-1, the J call TRBJ2-3; 12 nucleotides align to TRBD1. CDR1 MGHDK and CDR2 SYGVNS come from the germline V gene. The V and J ends lost 8 bases and 5 bases, in that order; junction bases with no gene match: 11. This CDR3 has 16 residues. CDR3 amino acids: CASSGTGGRRRDTQYF. DNA of the CDR3: TGTGCCAGCTCCGGGACAGGGGGCCGGAGAAGAGATACGCAGTATTTT.

This chain joins TRBV9 and TRBJ2-2, with 10 bases fitting TRBD2. The ends lost 0 bases at V and 6 bases at J; junction bases unmatched: 5. Germline V lookup: CDR1 SGDLS, CDR2 YYNGEE. The CDR3 has 16 residues. CDR3 residues: CASSVGSGLAAGELFF. The DNA for the CDR3 is TGTGCCAGCAGCGTAGGGAGTGGACTAGCGGCCGGGGAGCTGTTTTTT.